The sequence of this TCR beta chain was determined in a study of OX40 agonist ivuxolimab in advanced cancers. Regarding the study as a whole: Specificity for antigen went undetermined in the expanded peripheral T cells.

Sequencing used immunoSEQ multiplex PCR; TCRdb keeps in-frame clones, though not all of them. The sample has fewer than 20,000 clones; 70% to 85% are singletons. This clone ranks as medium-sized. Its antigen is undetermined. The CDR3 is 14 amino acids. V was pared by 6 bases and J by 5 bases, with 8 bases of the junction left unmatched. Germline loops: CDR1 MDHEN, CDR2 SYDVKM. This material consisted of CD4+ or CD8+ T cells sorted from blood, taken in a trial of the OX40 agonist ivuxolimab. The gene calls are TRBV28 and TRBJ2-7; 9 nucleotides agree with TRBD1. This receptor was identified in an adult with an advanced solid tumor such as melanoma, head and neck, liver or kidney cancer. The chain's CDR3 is CASSYGTGKDEQYF. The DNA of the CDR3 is TGTGCCAGCAGCTACGGGACAGGGAAAGACGAGCAGTACTTC.